A selection of T cell receptor beta chains follows, all from one sample in a study of CD8+ T cells in alopecia areata. Sequenced by immunoSEQ multiplex PCR; TCRdb stores in-frame clones only, minus some. The sample includes some 110,000 clones, 55% to 65% of them seen just once. Input material: CD4+ T cells sorted from blood. The receptors here all came from a human donor in good health. CDR3s include the opening cysteine and the closing phenylalanine or tryptophan. The D gene is left open where the match is weak. Size tells how often a clone was seen (once, few, many) or the class of an expanded clone, and some rows leave it out.

clone size,D gene,V gene,J gene,CDR3 protein,CDR3 DNA
.,TRBD1,TRBV29-1,TRBJ2-2,CSVHRGQAGELFF,TGCAGCGTACACAGGGGGCAGGCCGGGGAGCTGTTTTTT
few,.,TRBV6-1,TRBJ2-6,CASSRAATGANVLTF,TGTGCCAGCAGTCGCGCAGCGACTGGGGCCAACGTCCTGACTTTC
few,TRBD1,TRBV7-2,TRBJ2-5,CASSSGQGSGETQYF,TGTGCCAGCAGCTCCGGACAGGGTAGTGGGGAGACCCAGTACTTC
.,.,TRBV29-1,TRBJ2-3,CSVEEGVSDTQYF,TGCAGCGTTGAAGAAGGTGTATCAGATACGCAGTATTTT
.,.,TRBV29-1,TRBJ2-6,CSAGTAGSLSGANVLTF,TGCAGCGCCGGTACGGCAGGTTCCCTGTCTGGGGCCAACGTCCTGACTTTC
once,.,TRBV5-5,TRBJ2-5,CASSVTARQETQYF,TGTGCCAGCAGCGTCACCGCACGCCAAGAGACCCAGTACTTC
.,.,TRBV18,TRBJ1-5,CASSPNRAVNQPQHF,TGTGCCAGCTCACCAAACAGGGCGGTCAATCAGCCCCAGCATTTT
.,.,TRBV5-6,TRBJ1-5,CASSRQNQPQHF,TGTGCCAGCAGCCGTCAGAATCAGCCCCAGCATTTT
.,TRBD2,TRBV2,TRBJ2-3,CASRNPGGAQITQYF,TGTGCCAGCAGGAACCCCGGGGGGGCACAGATTACGCAGTATTTT
once,.,TRBV27,TRBJ1-2,CASREPTTGYTF,TGTGCCAGCCGAGAGCCCACCACGGGCTACACCTTC
.,.,TRBV4-1,TRBJ2-2,CASSQVDMGIGTGELFF,TGCGCCAGCAGCCAAGTCGATATGGGGATTGGTACCGGGGAGCTGTTTTTT
.,TRBD1,TRBV4-1,TRBJ2-1,CASSHRETGLRVNEQFF,TGCGCCAGCAGCCACCGTGAGACAGGGCTGAGGGTCAATGAGCAGTTCTTC
.,.,TRBV5-6,TRBJ1-5,CASSLQLLNQPQHF,TGTGCCAGCAGCCTACAACTACTCAATCAGCCCCAGCATTTT
few,TRBD1,TRBV30,TRBJ1-6,CAWKRGQGAESPLHF,TGTGCCTGGAAAAGAGGACAGGGGGCTGAGTCACCCCTCCACTTT
.,TRBD1,TRBV29-1,TRBJ1-5,CSVEEGTAGQPQHF,TGCAGCGTTGAAGAGGGGACAGCAGGACAGCCCCAGCATTTT
few,.,TRBV5-1,TRBJ1-5,CASSLDRENQPQHF,TGCGCCAGCAGCTTGGATAGGGAGAATCAGCCCCAGCATTTT
.,.,TRBV30,TRBJ1-1,CAWRDYANTEAFF,TGTGCCTGGAGGGATTACGCGAACACTGAAGCTTTCTTT